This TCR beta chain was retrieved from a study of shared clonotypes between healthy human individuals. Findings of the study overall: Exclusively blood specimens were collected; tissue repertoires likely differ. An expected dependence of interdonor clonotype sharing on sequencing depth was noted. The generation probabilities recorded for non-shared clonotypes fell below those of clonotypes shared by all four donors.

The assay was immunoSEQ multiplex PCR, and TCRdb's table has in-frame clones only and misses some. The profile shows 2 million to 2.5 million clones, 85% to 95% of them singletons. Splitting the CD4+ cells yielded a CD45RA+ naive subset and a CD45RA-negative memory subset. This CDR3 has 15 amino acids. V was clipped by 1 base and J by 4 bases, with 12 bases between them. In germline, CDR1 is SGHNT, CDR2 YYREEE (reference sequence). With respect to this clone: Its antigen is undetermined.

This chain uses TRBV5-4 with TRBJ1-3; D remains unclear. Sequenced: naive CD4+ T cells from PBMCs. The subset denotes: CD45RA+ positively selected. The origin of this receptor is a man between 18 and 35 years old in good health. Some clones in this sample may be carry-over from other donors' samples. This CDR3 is CASSLFGSRGNTIYF. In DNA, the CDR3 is TGTGCCAGCAGCTTGTTCGGCAGTAGGGGAAACACCATATATTTT.